This T cell receptor (beta chain) was sequenced for a study of shared clonotypes between healthy human individuals. The CDR3 is 13 residues long. Trimming at V came to 7 bases and at J to 10 bases, leaving 7 bases not matched to a gene. Germline-derived CDR1 and CDR2 are SGHDT and YYEEEE. Comments on this clone: This CDR3 is also generated by other DNA sequences in the sample.

Assay used: immunoSEQ multiplex PCR; TCRdb lists only in-frame clones, some missing. The sample records 450,000 to 500,000 clones, more than 75% being singletons. Adults of Caucasian background living in Nashville, Tennessee made up all donors. The chain uses TRBV5-6 and TRBJ1-6; TRBD1 matches at 8 bases. The material sequenced was PBMCs. The source of this sequence is a woman in her 40s in good health. Some clones in this sample may be carry-over from other donors' samples. The CDR3 protein is CASHQGASSPLHF. The CDR3 region has the DNA TGTGCCAGCCACCAGGGGGCATCCTCACCCCTCCACTTT.